This TCR beta chain was sequenced during a study of beta chain features in type 1 diabetes. This clone turned up a few times. As every portion of the isolated RNA was reverse transcribed, the sequencing read expressed TCRB transcripts. Sequenced by immunoSEQ multiplex PCR; TCRdb stores in-frame clones only, minus some. Of 400,000 to 550,000 clones in the sample, 11% were seen once. There are 15 residues in the CDR3. The germline gives CDR1 LNHDA, CDR2 SQIVND (reference sequence). The junction had 8 bases not matched to a gene; V was cut back by 8 bases and J by 0 bases. Per donor, one heparinised blood draw averaged roughly 110 mL. Each sorted population was over 95% pure.

The gene calls are TRBV19 and TRBJ2-5; TRBD2 matches 8 bases. The receptor comes from a woman aged 18-29 years in good health. The specimen was naive CD4+ T cells from blood. The CDR3 sequence is CASGLSGTYQETQYF. CDR3 DNA sequence: TGTGCCAGTGGGCTTAGCGGGACGTACCAAGAGACCCAGTACTTC.